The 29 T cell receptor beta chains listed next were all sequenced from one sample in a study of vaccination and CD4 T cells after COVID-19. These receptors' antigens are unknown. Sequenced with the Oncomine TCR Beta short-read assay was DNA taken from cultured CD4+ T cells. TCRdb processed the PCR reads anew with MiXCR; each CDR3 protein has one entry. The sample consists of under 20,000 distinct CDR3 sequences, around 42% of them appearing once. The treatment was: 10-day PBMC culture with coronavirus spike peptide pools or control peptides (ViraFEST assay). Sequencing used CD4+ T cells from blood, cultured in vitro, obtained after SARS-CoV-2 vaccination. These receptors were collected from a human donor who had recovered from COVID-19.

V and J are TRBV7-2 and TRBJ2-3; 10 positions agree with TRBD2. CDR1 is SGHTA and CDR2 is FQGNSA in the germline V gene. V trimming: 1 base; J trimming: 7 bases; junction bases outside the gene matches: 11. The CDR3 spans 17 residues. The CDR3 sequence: CASSLGEAGGLSNTQYF. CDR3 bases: TGTGCCAGCAGCTTAGGAGAAGCGGGGGGGCTATCGAATACGCAGTATTTT.

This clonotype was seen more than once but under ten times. The CDR3 DNA reads TGTGCCAGCAGACGGGACCTCAACTACGAGCAGTACTTC. This translates into CASRRDLNYEQYF. V usage is TRBV27 and J usage is TRBJ2-7; D assignment may be TRBD1 or TRBD2 (5 bases each). The CDR3 is 13 amino acids. V lost 6 bases, J lost 3 bases, and 12 bases lay in between. From germline, CDR1 is MNHEY and CDR2 SMNVEV (reference sequence).

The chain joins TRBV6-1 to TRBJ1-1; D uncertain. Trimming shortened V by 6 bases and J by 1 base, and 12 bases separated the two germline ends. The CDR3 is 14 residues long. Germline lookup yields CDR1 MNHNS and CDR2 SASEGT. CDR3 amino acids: CASRFGRTNTEAFF. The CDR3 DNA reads TGTGCCAGCAGGTTCGGACGGACGAACACTGAAGCTTTCTTT.

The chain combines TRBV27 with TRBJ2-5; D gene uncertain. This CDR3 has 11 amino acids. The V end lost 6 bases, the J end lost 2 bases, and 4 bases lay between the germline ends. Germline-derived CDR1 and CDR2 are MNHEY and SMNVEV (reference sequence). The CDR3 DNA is TGTGCCAGCAGGGAGCAAGAGACCCAGTACTTC. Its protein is CASREQETQYF.

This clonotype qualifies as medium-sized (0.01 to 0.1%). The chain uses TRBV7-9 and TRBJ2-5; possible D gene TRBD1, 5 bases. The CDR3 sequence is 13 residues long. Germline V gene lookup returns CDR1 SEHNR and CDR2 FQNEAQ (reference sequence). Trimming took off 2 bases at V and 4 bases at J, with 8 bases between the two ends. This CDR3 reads CASSLMGRETQYF. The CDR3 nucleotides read TGTGCCAGCAGCTTAATGGGGCGAGAGACCCAGTACTTC.

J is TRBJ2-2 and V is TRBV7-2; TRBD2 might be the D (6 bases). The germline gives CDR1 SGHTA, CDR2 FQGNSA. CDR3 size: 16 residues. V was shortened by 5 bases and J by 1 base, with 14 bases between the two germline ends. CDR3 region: CASSPGGGLNTGELFF. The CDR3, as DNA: TGTGCCAGCAGCCCGGGTGGAGGGCTGAACACCGGGGAGCTGTTTTTT.

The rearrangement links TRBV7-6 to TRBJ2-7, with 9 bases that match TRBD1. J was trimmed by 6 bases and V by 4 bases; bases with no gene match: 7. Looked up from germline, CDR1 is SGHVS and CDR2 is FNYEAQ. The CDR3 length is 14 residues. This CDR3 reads CASSSIPGQGEQYF. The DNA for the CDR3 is TGTGCCAGCAGCTCAATACCGGGACAGGGCGAGCAGTACTTC.

CDR3 DNA sequence: TGTGCCAGCAGTCCACAGATGGCCTACGAGCAGTACTTC. Protein: CASSPQMAYEQYF. J is TRBJ2-7 and V is TRBV6-1; D unresolved. CDR3 length: 13 amino acids. The germline gives CDR1 MNHNS, CDR2 SASEGT. The V gene lost 5 bases and the J gene lost 2 bases, with 10 bases spanning the gap.

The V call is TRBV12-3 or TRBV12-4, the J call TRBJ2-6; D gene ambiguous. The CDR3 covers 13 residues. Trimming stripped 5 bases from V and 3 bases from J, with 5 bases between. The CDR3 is CASSRVGANVLTF. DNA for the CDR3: TGTGCCAGCAGTCGTGTTGGGGCCAACGTCCTGACTTTC.

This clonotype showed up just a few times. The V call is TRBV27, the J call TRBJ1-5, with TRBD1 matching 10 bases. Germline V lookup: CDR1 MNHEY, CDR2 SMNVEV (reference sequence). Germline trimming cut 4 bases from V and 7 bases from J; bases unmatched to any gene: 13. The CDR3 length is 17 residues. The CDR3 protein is CASSSLTGTGAGQPQHF. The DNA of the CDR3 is TGTGCCAGCAGTTCCCTCACCGGGACAGGGGCTGGGCAGCCCCAGCATTTT.

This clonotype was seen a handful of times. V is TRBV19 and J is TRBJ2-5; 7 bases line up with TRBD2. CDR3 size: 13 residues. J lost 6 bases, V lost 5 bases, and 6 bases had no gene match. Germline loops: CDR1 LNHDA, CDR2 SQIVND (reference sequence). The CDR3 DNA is TGTGCCAGTAGTGTAGCTAGCGGTCAGACCCAGTACTTC. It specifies CASSVASGQTQYF.

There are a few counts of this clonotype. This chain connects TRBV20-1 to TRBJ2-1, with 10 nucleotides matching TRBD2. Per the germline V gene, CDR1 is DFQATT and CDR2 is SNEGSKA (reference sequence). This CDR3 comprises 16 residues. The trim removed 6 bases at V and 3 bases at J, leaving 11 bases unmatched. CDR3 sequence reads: CSALFPLAGVYNEQFF. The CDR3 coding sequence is TGCAGTGCCTTATTCCCGCTAGCGGGAGTCTACAATGAGCAGTTCTTC.

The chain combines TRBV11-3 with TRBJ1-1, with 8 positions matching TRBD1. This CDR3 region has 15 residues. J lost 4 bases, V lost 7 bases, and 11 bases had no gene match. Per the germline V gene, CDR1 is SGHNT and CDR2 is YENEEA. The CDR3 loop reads CASNGQGVLGTEAFF. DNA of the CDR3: TGTGCCAGCAACGGACAGGGTGTTTTAGGCACTGAAGCTTTCTTT.

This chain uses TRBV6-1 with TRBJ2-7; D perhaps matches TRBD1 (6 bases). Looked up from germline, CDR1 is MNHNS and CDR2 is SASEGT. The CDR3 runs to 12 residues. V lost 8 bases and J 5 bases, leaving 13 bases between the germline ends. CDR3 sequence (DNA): TGTGCCAGCTATACAGGGCTAAACGAGCAGTACTTC. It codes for CASYTGLNEQYF.

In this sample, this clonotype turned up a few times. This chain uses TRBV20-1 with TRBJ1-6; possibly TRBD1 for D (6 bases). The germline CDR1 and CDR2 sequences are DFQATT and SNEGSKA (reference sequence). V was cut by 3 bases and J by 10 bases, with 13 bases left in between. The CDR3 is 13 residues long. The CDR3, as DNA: TGCAGTGCTAGTCCACAGGGCGGGTCACCCCTCCACTTT. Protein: CSASPQGGSPLHF.

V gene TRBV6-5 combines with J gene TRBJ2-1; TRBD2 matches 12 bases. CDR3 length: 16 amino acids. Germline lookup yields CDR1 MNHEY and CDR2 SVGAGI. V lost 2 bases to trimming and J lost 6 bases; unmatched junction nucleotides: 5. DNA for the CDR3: TGTGCCAGCAGTTACGGTCTAGCGGGAGGGCCCAATGAGCAGTTCTTC. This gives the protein CASSYGLAGGPNEQFF.

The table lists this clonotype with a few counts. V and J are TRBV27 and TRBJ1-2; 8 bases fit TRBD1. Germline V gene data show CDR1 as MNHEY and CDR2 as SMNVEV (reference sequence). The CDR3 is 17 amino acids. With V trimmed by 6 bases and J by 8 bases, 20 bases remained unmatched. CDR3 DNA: TGTGCCAGCAGCCACAGGGGGGGGCCCCGAGTAAGGAGAGGCTACACCTTC. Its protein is CASSHRGGPRVRRGYTF.

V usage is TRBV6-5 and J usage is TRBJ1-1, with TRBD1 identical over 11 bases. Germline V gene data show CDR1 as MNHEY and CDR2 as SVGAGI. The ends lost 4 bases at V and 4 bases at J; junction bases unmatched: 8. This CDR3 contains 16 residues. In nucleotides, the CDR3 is TGTGCCAGCAGTTTCCGGATGGGGACAGGGGGCACTGAAGCTTTCTTT. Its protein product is CASSFRMGTGGTEAFF.

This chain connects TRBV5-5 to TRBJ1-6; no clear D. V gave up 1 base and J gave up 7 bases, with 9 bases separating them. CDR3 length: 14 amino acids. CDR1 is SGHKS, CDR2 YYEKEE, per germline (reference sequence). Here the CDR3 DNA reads TGTGCCAGCAGCTTGACACCTGGGAATTCACCCCTCCACTTT. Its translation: CASSLTPGNSPLHF.

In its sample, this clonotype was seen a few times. This chain's CDR3 is CASSVQGFNYGYTF. The CDR3, as DNA: TGTGCCAGCAGCGTACAGGGTTTCAACTATGGCTACACCTTC. This chain links TRBV25-1 with TRBJ1-2; a possible D gene is TRBD1 (6 bases). This CDR3 has 14 residues. Germline V gene lookup returns CDR1 MGHDK and CDR2 SYGVNS. Trimming took 6 bases from V and 2 from J, leaving 13 bases between them.

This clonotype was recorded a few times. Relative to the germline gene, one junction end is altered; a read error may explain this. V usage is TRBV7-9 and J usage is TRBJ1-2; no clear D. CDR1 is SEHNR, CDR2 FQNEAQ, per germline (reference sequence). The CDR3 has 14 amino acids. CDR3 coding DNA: TGTGCCAGCAGCCCTGTAGGGATTTCTTATGACTACACCTTC. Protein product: CASSPVGISYDYTF.

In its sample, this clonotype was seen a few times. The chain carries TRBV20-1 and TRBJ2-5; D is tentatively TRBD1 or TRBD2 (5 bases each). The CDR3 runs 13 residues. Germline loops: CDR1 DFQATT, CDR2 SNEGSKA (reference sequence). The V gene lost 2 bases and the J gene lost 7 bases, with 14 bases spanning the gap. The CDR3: CSARTTGQWTQYF. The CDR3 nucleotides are TGCAGTGCTAGAACGACGGGGCAATGGACCCAGTACTTC.

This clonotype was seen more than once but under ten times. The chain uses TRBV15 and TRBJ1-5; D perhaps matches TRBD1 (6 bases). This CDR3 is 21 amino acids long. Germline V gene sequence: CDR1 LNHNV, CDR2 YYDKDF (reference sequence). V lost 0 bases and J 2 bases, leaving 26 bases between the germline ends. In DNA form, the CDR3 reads TGTGCCACCAGCAGAGATCGGACCCCGTTCGAAGGGGGTTGGGGCAATCAGCCCCAGCATTTT. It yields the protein CATSRDRTPFEGGWGNQPQHF. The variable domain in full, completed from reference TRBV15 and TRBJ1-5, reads DAMVIQNPRYQVTQFGKPVTLSCSQTLNHNVMYWYQQKSSQAPKLLFHYYDKDFNNEADTPDNFQSRRPNTSFCFLDIRSPGLGDTAMYLCATSRDRTPFEGGWGNQPQHFGDGTRLSIL.

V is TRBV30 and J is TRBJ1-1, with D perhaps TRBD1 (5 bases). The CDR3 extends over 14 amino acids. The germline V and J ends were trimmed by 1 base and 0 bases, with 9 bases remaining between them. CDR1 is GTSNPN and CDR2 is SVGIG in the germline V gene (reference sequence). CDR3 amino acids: CAWSAGRMNTEAFF. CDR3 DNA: TGTGCCTGGAGTGCGGGACGGATGAACACTGAAGCTTTCTTT.

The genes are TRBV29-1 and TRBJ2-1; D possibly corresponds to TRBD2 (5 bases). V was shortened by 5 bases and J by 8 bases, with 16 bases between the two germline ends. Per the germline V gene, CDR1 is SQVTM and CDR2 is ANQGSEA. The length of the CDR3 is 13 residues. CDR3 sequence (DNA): TGCAGCGTTCTCCGGGATCACTCGGATGAGCAGTTCTTC. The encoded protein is CSVLRDHSDEQFF.

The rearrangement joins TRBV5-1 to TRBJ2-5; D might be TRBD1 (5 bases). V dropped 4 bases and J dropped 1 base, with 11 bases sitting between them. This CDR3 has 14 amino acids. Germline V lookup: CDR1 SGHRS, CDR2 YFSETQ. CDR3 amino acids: CASSRPTGQETQYF. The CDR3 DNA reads TGCGCCAGCAGCCGACCAACAGGCCAAGAGACCCAGTACTTC.

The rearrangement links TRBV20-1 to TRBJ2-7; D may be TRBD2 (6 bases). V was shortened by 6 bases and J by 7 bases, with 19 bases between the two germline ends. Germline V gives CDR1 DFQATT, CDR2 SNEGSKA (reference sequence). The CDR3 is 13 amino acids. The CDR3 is CSASAVIGREQYF. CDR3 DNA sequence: TGCAGTGCATCGGCCGTTATTGGGAGGGAGCAGTACTTC.

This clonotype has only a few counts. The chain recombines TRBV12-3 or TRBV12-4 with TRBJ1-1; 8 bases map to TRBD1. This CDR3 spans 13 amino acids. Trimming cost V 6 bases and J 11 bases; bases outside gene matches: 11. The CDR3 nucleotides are TGTGCCAGCAGGGACAGGGTATCTTTTCGGGCTTTCTTT. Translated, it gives CASRDRVSFRAFF.

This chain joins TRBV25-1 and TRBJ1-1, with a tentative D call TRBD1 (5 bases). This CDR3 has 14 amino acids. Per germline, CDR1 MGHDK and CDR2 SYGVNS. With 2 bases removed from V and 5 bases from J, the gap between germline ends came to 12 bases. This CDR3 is CASSEPGEGTEAFF. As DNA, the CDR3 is TGTGCCAGCAGTGAACCCGGGGAGGGGACTGAAGCTTTCTTT. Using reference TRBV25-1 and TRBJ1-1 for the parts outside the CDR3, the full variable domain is EADIYQTPRYLVIGTGKKITLECSQTMGHDKMYWYQQDPGMELHLIHYSYGVNSTEKGDLSSESTVSRIRTEHFPLTLESARPSHTSQYLCASSEPGEGTEAFFGQGTRLTVV.